The subject of this entry is one T cell receptor (beta chain). Its matching antigen is unknown. This CDR3 is built from 14 residues. Deletions cut 5 bases from V and 1 base from J, with 11 bases between. The germline V gene has CDR1 LNHDA and CDR2 SQIVND (reference sequence). These data originate in a study of cytomegalovirus exposure and HLA in healthy donors. Findings and limits, study-wide: A previous analysis found most TCR beta V segments productive roughly 87% or roughly 30% of the time. Sequencing likely produced, as an artifact, a cluster of highly shared sequence variants.

A multiplex PCR was run with 60 Vbeta primers and 13 Jbeta primers. Sequenced by immunoSEQ multiplex PCR; TCRdb stores in-frame clones only, minus some. Found here are roughly 180,000 clones, approximately 81% of them singletons; the top ten hold 2.1%. This sequence joins TRBV19 and TRBJ1-1; D unclear. The sequenced sample consisted of PBMCs. This TCR derives from a woman aged 18 to 35 in good health and CMV-seropositive. As DNA, the CDR3 is TGTGCCAGTAGTCTGGTCCCAGGGAACACTGAAGCTTTCTTT. Translated: CASSLVPGNTEAFF.